The sequence of this TCR beta chain was determined in a study of T cells in Graves' hyperthyroidism and ophthalmopathy. Findings and limits, study-wide: Before onset, by a median of about six months, the model predicted ophthalmopathy.

Amplification yielded TCR beta CDR3 regions, with RNA transcripts as the source. First-round RT-PCR with HTBI primers amplified the TCR CDR3 region. Via MiXCR, TCRdb re-called the multiplex PCR reads, giving one row per CDR3 protein. The table has under 350,000 distinct CDR3 sequences, 21% seen once; the top ten hold around 50%. The germline V gene has CDR1 DFQATT and CDR2 SNEGSKA (reference sequence). CDR3 length: 15 amino acids. Trimming took off 3 bases at V and 5 bases at J, with 17 bases between the two ends. For this clonotype: Its antigen is unidentified.

The study excluded patients with uncontrolled infection, other autoimmune disease, pregnancy or lactation. This receptor was taken from a woman aged 45-65 years with Graves' hyperthyroidism. This sequence joins TRBV20-1 and TRBJ1-5; D gene ambiguous. The specimen was blood. The CDR3 loop is CSASPINSFYQPQHF. CDR3 sequence (DNA): TGCAGTGCTAGTCCTATTAATAGTTTCTATCAGCCCCAGCATTTT.